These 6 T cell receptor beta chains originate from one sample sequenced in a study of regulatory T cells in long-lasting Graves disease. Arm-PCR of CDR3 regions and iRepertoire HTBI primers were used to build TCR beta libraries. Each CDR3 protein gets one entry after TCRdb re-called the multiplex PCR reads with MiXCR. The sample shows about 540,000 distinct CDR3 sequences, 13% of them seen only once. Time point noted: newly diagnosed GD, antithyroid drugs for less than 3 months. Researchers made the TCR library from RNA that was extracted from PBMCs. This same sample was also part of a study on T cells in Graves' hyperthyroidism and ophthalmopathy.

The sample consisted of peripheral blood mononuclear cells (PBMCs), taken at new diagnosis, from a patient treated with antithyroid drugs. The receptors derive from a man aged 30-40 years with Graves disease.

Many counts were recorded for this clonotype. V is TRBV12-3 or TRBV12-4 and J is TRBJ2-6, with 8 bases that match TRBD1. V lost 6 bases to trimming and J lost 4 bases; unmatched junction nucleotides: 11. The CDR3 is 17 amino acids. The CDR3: CASSPGQGAPGANVLTF. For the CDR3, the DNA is TGTGCCAGCAGCCCCGGGCAGGGGGCGCCGGGGGCCAACGTCCTGACTTTC.

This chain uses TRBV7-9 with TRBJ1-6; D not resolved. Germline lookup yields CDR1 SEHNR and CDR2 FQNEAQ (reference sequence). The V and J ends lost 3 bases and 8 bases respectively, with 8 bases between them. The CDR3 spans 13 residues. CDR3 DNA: TGTGCCAGCAGCTTCCCTGGGGATTCACCCCTCCACTTT. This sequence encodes CASSFPGDSPLHF.

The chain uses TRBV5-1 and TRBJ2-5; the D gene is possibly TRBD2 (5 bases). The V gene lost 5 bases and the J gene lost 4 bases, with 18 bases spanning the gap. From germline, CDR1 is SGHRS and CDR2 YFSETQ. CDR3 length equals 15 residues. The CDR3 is CASRPVLVLRETQYF. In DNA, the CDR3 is TGCGCCAGCAGGCCCGTACTAGTGTTAAGAGAGACCCAGTACTTC.

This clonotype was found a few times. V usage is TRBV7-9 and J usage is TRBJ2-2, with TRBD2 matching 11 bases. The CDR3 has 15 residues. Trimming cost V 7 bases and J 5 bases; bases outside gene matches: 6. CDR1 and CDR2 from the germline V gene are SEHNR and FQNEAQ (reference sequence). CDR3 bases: TGTGCCAGCATCGGGACTAGCGGAAATACCGGGGAGCTGTTTTTT. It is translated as CASIGTSGNTGELFF.

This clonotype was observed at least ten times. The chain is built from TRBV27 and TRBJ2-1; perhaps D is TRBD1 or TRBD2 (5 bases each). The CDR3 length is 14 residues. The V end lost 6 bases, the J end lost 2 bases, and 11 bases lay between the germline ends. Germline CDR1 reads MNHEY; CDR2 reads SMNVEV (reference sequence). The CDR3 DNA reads TGTGCCAGCAGCTTGGGACCGACCTACAATGAGCAGTTCTTC. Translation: CASSLGPTYNEQFF.

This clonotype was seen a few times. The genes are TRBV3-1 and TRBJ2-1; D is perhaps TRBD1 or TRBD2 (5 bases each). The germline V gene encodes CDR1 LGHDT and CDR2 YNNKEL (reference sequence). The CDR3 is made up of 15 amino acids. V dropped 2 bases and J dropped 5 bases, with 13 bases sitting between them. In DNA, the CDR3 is TGTGCCAGCAGCCAACGAGGGGCCAAAAACAATGAGCAGTTCTTC. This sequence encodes CASSQRGAKNNEQFF.